This record concerns one T cell receptor (beta chain) sequence. These data belong to a study of CD8 T cells in ankylosing spondylitis. Making the TCR beta libraries involved quantitative 5'-RACE with molecular barcodes. TCRdb analysed the 5' RACE reads with MiXCR anew, one entry per CDR3 protein. The profile covers approximately 350,000 distinct CDR3 sequences, with approximately 22% appearing a single time and less than 15% taken by the ten largest. Trimming cost V 4 bases and J 7 bases; bases outside gene matches: 15. Germline V gene data show CDR1 as SGHVS and CDR2 as FQNEAQ. The CDR3 has 18 residues.

The V and J genes are TRBV7-8 and TRBJ2-1; 11 bases are a match to TRBD2. This sequence originates from a male donor with ankylosing spondylitis or in good health (not recorded which). What was sequenced was blood, either unsorted or a sorted T cell fraction (not recorded which). CDR3 sequence reads: CASSSPYLTSGAINEQFF. For the CDR3, the DNA is TGTGCCAGCAGCTCACCATACCTGACTAGCGGGGCTATAAATGAGCAGTTCTTC.